This T cell receptor (beta chain) emerged from a study of T cells in Graves' hyperthyroidism and ophthalmopathy. In its sample, this clonotype was seen a few times. The antigen remains unidentified. Orbital computed tomography and thyroid ultrasound, together with serum TRAb and thyroxine and clinical symptoms, were used for diagnoses. PBMCs were obtained from approximately 10 ml fresh peripheral blood. Points from the study as a whole: Ophthalmopathy stood apart from stable hyperthyroidism in a 13 V-J model. Model predictions of ophthalmopathy came a median around 6.5 months before onset.

The CDR3 contains 17 residues. Germline CDR1 SEHNR, CDR2 FQNEAQ (reference sequence). Trimming took off 4 bases at V and 0 bases at J, with 16 bases between the two ends. Using RNA transcripts as the source, TCR beta CDR3 regions were amplified. During a first-round RT-PCR of the TCR CDR3, the HTBI primer set was used. TCRdb itself ran the multiplex PCR reads through MiXCR, one entry per CDR3 protein. Of approximately 370,000 distinct CDR3 sequences in the sample, 15% to 20% were seen once. This sequence joins TRBV7-9 and TRBJ1-5; no clear D gene. Sequencing was done on a sample of blood. The TCR comes from a woman aged 30 to 39 with Graves' hyperthyroidism that later progressed to Graves' ophthalmopathy. CDR3 residues: CASSSHLEDYSNQPQHF. DNA for the CDR3: TGTGCCAGCAGCTCCCACTTGGAGGACTATAGCAATCAGCCCCAGCATTTT. Based on the CDR3 plus reference TRBV7-9 and TRBJ1-5, the full variable domain is DTGVSQNPRHKITKRGQNVTFRCDPISEHNRLYWYRQTLGQGPEFLTYFQNEAQLEKSRLLSDRFSAERPKGSFSTLEIQRTEQGDSAMYLCASSSHLEDYSNQPQHFGDGTRLSIL.